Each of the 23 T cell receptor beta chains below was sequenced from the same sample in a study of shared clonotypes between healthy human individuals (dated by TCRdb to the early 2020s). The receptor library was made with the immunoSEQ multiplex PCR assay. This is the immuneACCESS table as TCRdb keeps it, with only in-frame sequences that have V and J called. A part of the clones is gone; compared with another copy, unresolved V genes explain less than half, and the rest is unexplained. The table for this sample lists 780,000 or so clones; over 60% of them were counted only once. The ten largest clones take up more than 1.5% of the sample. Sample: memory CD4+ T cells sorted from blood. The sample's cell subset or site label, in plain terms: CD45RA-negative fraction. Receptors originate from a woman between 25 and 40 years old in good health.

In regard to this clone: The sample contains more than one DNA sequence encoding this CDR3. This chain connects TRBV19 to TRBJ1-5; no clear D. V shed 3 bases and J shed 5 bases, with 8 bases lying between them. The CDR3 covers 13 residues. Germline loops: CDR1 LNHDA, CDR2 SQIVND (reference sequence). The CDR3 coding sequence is TGTGCCAGTAGTATGTCAGAAGATCAGCCCCAGCATTTT. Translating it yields CASSMSEDQPQHF.

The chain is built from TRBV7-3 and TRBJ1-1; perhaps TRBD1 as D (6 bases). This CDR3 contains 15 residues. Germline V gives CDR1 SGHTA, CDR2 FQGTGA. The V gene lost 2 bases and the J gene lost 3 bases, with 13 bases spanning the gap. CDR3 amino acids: CASSLGRGWDTEAFF. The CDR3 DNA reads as TGTGCCAGCAGCTTAGGAAGGGGGTGGGACACTGAAGCTTTCTTT.

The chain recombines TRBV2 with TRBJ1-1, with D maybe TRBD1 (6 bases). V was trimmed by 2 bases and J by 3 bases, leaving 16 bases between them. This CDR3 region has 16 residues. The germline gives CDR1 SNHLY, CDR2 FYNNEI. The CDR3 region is CASSELGGGWDTEAFF. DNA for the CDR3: TGTGCCAGCAGTGAATTAGGGGGGGGTTGGGACACTGAAGCTTTCTTT.

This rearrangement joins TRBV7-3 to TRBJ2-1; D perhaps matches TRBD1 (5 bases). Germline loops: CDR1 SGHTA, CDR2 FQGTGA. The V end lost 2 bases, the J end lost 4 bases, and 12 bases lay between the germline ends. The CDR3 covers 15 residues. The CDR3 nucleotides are TGTGCCAGCAGCTTAGACAGCAATAATTACAATGAGCAGTTCTTC. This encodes CASSLDSNNYNEQFF.

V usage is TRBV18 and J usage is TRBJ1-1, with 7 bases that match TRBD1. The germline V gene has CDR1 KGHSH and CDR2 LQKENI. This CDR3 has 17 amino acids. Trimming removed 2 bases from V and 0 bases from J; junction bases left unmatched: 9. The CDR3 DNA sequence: TGTGCCAGCTCACCAAGGGGGCGGGCCAGGTTGAACACTGAAGCTTTCTTT. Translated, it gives CASSPRGRARLNTEAFF.

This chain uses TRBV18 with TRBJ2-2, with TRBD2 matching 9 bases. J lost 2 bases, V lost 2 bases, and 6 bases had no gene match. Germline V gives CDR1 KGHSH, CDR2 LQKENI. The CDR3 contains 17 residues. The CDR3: CASSPTRTSVNTGELFF. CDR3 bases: TGTGCCAGCTCACCAACGAGGACTAGCGTAAACACCGGGGAGCTGTTTTTT.

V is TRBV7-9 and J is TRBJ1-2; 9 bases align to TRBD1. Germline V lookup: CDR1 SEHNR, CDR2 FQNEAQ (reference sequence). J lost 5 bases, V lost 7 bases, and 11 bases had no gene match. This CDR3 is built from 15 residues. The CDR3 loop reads CASTRSGTGSYGYTF. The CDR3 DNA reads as TGTGCCAGCACCCGATCCGGGACAGGGAGTTATGGCTACACCTTC.

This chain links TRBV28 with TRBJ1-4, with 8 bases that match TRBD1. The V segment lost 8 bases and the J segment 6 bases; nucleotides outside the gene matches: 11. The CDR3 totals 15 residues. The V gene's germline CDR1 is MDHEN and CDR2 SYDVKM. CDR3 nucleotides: TGTGCCAGCGGAGAACGGACAGGGTTTGATGAAAAACTGTTTTTT. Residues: CASGERTGFDEKLFF.

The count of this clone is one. The CDR3 protein is CASSASGYEQYF. The CDR3 nucleotides read TGTGCCAGCTCCGCTAGCGGCTACGAGCAGTACTTC. This chain links TRBV18 with TRBJ2-7, with 7 bases fitting TRBD2. V shed 6 bases and J 3 bases; nucleotides not matched to a gene: 2. Germline loops: CDR1 KGHSH, CDR2 LQKENI. This CDR3 comprises 12 residues.

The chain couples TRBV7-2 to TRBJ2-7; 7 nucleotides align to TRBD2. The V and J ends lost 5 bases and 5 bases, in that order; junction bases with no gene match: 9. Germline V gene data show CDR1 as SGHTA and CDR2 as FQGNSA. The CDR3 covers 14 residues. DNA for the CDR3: TGTGCCAGCAGCCCTCGGCGGGAGACCCACGAGCAGTACTTC. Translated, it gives CASSPRRETHEQYF.

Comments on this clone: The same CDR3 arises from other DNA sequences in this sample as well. In DNA form, the CDR3 reads TGTGCCAGCAGCCCTCAGAGGGATCAGCCCCAGCATTTT. Its protein product is CASSPQRDQPQHF. J is TRBJ1-5 and V is TRBV7-8; D remains unclear. The CDR3 is made up of 13 amino acids. Germline V gene sequence: CDR1 SGHVS, CDR2 FQNEAQ. The V gene lost 5 bases and the J gene lost 5 bases, with 10 bases spanning the gap. Complete variable domain (other parts from reference TRBV7-8 and TRBJ1-5): GAGVSQSPRYKVAKRGQDVALRCDPISGHVSLFWYQQALGQGPEFLTYFQNEAQLDKSGLPSDRFFAERPEGSVSTLKIQRTQQEDSAVYLCASSPQRDQPQHFGDGTRLSIL.

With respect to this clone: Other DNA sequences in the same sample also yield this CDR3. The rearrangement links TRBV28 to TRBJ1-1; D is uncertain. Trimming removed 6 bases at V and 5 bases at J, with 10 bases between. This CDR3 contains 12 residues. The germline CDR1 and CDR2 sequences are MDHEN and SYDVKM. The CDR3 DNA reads TGTGCCAGCAGCTTCGAAAGGACTGAAGCTTTCTTT. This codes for CASSFERTEAFF.

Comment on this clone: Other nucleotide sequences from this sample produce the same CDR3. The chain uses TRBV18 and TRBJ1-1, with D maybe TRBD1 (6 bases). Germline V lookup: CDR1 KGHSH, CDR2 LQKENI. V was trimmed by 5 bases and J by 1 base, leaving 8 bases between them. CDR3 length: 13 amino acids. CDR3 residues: CASSRGQNTEAFF. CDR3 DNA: TGTGCCAGCTCAAGGGGACAGAACACTGAAGCTTTCTTT. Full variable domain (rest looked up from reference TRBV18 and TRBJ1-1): NAGVMQNPRHLVRRRGQEARLRCSPMKGHSHVYWYRQLPEEGLKFMVYLQKENIIDESGMPKERFSAEFPKEGPSILRIQQVVRGDSAAYFCASSRGQNTEAFFGQGTRLTVV.

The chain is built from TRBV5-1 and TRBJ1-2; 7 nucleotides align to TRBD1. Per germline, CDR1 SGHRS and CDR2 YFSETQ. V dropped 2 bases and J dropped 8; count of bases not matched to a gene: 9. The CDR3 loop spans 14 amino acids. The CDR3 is CASSLPRTGEGYTF. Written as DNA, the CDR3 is TGCGCCAGCAGCTTACCCAGGACAGGCGAGGGCTACACCTTC.

CDR3 region: CASSAFGDSNEKLFF. Here the CDR3 DNA reads TGTGCCAGCAGCGCCTTTGGGGACAGTAATGAAAAACTGTTTTTT. The genes are TRBV5-4 and TRBJ1-4, with 7 bases that match TRBD1. The CDR3 runs 15 residues. The germline V gene has CDR1 SGHNT and CDR2 YYREEE (reference sequence). The junction had 7 bases not matched to a gene; V was cut back by 4 bases and J by 4 bases.

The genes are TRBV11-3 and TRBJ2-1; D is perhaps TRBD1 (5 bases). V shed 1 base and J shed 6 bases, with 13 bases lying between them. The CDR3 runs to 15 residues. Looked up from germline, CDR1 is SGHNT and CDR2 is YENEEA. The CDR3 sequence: CASSLGLGRGNEQFF. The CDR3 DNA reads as TGTGCCAGCAGCTTAGGATTGGGAAGGGGCAATGAGCAGTTCTTC.

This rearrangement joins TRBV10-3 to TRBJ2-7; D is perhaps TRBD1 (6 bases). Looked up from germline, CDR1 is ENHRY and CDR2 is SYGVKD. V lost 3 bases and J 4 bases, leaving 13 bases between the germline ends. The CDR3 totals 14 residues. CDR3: CAISDWPDRYEQYF. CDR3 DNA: TGTGCCATCAGTGACTGGCCGGACAGATACGAGCAGTACTTC.

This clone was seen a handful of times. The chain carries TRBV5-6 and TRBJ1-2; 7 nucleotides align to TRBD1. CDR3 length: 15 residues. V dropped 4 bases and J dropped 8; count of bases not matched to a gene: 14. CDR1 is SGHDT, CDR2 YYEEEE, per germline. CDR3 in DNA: TGTGCCAGCAGCCCCGGGACAGCTAATTTGTGGGGCTACACCTTC. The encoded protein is CASSPGTANLWGYTF.

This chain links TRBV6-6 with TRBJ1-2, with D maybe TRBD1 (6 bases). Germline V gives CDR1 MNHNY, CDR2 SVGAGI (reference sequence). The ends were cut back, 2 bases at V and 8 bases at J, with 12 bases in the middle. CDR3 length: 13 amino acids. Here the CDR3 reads CASSYGTPWGYTF. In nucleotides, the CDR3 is TGTGCCAGCAGTTACGGGACACCGTGGGGCTACACCTTC.

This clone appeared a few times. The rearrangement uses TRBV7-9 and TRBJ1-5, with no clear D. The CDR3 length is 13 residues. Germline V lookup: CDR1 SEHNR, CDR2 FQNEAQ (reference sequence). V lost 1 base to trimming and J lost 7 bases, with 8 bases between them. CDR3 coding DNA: TGTGCCAGCAGCTTAGGCTTGGGCCAGCCCCAGCATTTT. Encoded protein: CASSLGLGQPQHF.

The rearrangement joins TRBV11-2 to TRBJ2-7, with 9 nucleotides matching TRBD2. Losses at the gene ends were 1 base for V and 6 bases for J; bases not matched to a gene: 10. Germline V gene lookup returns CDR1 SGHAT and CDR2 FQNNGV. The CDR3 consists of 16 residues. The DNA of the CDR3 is TGTGCCAGCAGCTTAGCGCCGGCGCGGGAGGGTTCCGAGCAGTACTTC. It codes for CASSLAPAREGSEQYF.

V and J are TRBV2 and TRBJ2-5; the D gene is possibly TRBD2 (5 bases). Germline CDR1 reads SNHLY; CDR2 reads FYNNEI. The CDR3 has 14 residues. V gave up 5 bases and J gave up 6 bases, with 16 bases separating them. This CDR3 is CASSRDLGGQTQYF. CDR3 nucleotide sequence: TGTGCCAGCAGTAGGGATCTTGGAGGACAGACCCAGTACTTC. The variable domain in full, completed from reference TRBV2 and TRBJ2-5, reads EPEVTQTPSHQVTQMGQEVILRCVPISNHLYFYWYRQILGQKVEFLVSFYNNEISEKSEIFDDQFSVERPDGSNFTLKIRSTKLEDSAMYFCASSRDLGGQTQYFGPGTRLLVL.

CDR3 in DNA: TGTGCCAGCAGTTTACTACGAATAGGGTATTCAGGGTCCGGAAACACCATATATTTT. Encoded protein: CASSLLRIGYSGSGNTIYF. V gene TRBV7-8 combines with J gene TRBJ1-3; tentatively, D is TRBD1 (5 bases). Trimming took off 6 bases at V and 4 bases at J, with 28 bases between the two ends. This CDR3 has 19 amino acids. The germline CDR1 and CDR2 sequences are SGHVS and FQNEAQ.